This T cell receptor beta chain was obtained from a study of T cell responses to AZD1222 COVID-19 vaccine (TCRdb year 2021). With respect to the entire study: A total of roughly 240 trial participants underwent TCR sequencing, of whom nearly 210 received two doses of AZD1222 and around 25 received two doses of the MenACWY control vaccine. Enrollment into the trials was organized by age into subgroups of 18-55, 56-69 and 70-plus years, and those subgroups contained approximately 150, 30 and 60 TCR-sequenced participants, respectively. Overall study results and their limits: Most participants were white British and females outnumbered males, and the authors suggested that clonal diversity may have been underestimated. Conclusions about previously exposed vaccinees are limited, since just 6 or 7 AZD1222 recipients were seropositive for SARS-CoV-2 at baseline. In the small 56-69-year group, the increase in depth fell short of significance, most likely because of low power. Because no day 14 peak-response samples were available, the repertoires could be characterized only after the peak T cell response. The vaccine-associated CD4 TCRs covered the entire spike protein, and the dominant responses fell in regions 160-218 and 743-854. Spike-specific TCR breadth and depth rose significantly after two AZD1222 doses compared with day 0 and with MenACWY recipients. Epitopes outside the regions mutated in the B.1.351 and B.1.1.7 variants were reportedly recognized by nearly half of the unique spike-specific TCRs.

In regard to this clone: Its specific antigen is unknown. No base quality information exists; no much larger clone differs at one position.

The sample's time point label, in plain terms: sample from adult after SARS-CoV-2 infection, after symptom onset. A couple of convalescent COVID-19 patients, sampled after symptom onset from adults with prior SARS-CoV-2 infection, were also TCR-sequenced for comparison. The cysteine opens and the phenylalanine closes a CDR3 of 11 amino acids. The kept DNA is CDR3 alone, 33 bases in frame from the first base. At the junction V is shortened by 5 bases and J by 11 bases, with 12 bases in between. CDR1 is given as DFQATT and CDR2 as SNEGSKA, both from the germline V gene (reference sequence). The CDR3 regions of human TCRbeta chains were analyzed by immunosequencing. As for the original processing: TCRs in the repertoires were matched against a reference library of SARS-CoV-2-specific TCRs that had been generated with the MIRA antigen-specificity platform. Breadth was defined as the fraction of unique TCRs that were SARS-CoV-2-associated. Depth was defined as the fraction of total T cells that were SARS-CoV-2-associated. Using the MIRA data, each spike-specific TCR was assigned both to the spike region to which the TCR was reactive and to a CD4 or CD8 class. Log10-transformed breadth and depth values were compared by one-way ANOVA with Sidak's multiple comparisons tests. Here the immuneACCESS table is served through TCRdb, limited to in-frame sequences with V and J called. Missing clones are a known gap in these copies; in checked studies unresolved V genes cover under half, and the rest lacks a known reason. V and J calls and clone size follow that table, whereas D and trimming were derived from the DNA. The sample data list more than 150,000 clones, and 88% of these were observed just once. Clones ranked in the top ten supply 6.9% of the sample.

The sequence was obtained from an adult who had recovered from COVID-19. Sequences were derived from peripheral blood, sampled after recovery from COVID-19. Rearrangement joined TRBV20-1 to TRBJ1-4; TRBD1 could be the D gene, as 6 bases match. The bases read TGCAGTGCTGGAAGGGACACTAAACTGTTTTTT. This translates into CSAGRDTKLFF.